This is a list of T cell receptor beta chains from one sample in a study of graft-versus-host responses after intestinal transplantation. Libraries were prepared by immunoSEQ multiplex PCR; TCRdb keeps only in-frame clonotypes and omits some of them. The sample contains 95,000 to 110,000 clones, over 75% of which appear only once. These receptors are not linked to any known antigen. Sequences were derived from unstimulated CD4+ T cells sorted from spleen or lymph node cells, sampled before intestinal transplant. The receptors stem from a human donor who received an intestinal transplant. CDR3s include the opening cysteine and the closing phenylalanine or tryptophan. The order of the fields is CDR3 protein, CDR3 DNA, J gene, clone size, V gene, D gene. A D gene is named only where the DNA matches it firmly. Some rows mark clone size as missing; the rest say once, few, many or name a class of expanded clone.

CDR3: CASRRTGSQPQHF
DNA: TGTGCCAGCAGGAGGACAGGGAGTCAGCCCCAGCATTTT
J: TRBJ1-5
size: NA
V: TRBV2
D: TRBD1

CDR3: CASIAGTDNSPLHF
DNA: TGTGCCAGCATTGCCGGGACAGATAATTCACCCCTCCACTTT
J: TRBJ1-6
size: few
V: TRBV28
D: TRBD1

CDR3: CASSGTGYYGYTF
DNA: TGTGCCAGCAGTGGGACAGGGTACTATGGCTACACCTTC
J: TRBJ1-2
size: NA
V: TRBV6-5
D: TRBD1

CDR3: CASSVGDYHVSEQYF
DNA: TGTGCCAGCAGCGTAGGGGACTACCATGTCTCCGAGCAGTACTTC
J: TRBJ2-7
size: once
V: TRBV9
D: TRBD2

CDR3: CASTPFGIYGYTF
DNA: TGTGCCAGCACCCCGTTCGGGATCTATGGCTACACCTTC
J: TRBJ1-2
size: NA
V: TRBV9
D: NA

CDR3: CASSPVGDRRYSNQPQHF
DNA: TGTGCCAGCAGCCCCGTAGGGGACAGGAGATATAGCAATCAGCCCCAGCATTTT
J: TRBJ1-5
size: NA
V: TRBV27
D: TRBD1

CDR3: CASSPGGGVRSTGELFF
DNA: TGTGCCAGCAGCCCCGGTGGCGGGGTTAGGAGCACCGGGGAGCTGTTTTTT
J: TRBJ2-2
size: NA
V: TRBV11-2
D: NA

CDR3: CASSPQGGDSPLHF
DNA: TGTGCCAGCTCACCACAGGGGGGTGATTCACCCCTCCACTTT
J: TRBJ1-6
size: once
V: TRBV18
D: NA

CDR3: CASSERIRDTEAFF
DNA: TGTGCCAGCAGTGAGAGAATCAGGGACACTGAAGCTTTCTTT
J: TRBJ1-1
size: few
V: TRBV6-5
D: NA

CDR3: CASTLGGALNEQYF
DNA: TGTGCCAGCACCCTGGGAGGGGCACTAAACGAGCAGTACTTC
J: TRBJ2-7
size: NA
V: TRBV6-1
D: TRBD2

CDR3: CASTSGAHGGTEAFF
DNA: TGTGCCAGCACCTCAGGGGCTCACGGGGGGACTGAAGCTTTCTTT
J: TRBJ1-1
size: NA
V: TRBV28
D: NA

CDR3: CASSAGTGGPYEQYF
DNA: TGCGCCAGCAGTGCCGGGACAGGGGGGCCCTACGAGCAGTACTTC
J: TRBJ2-7
size: few
V: TRBV10-1
D: TRBD1

CDR3: CASSLGQGRTDTQYF
DNA: TGCGCCAGCAGCTTGGGACAGGGAAGAACAGATACGCAGTATTTT
J: TRBJ2-3
size: NA
V: TRBV5-1
D: TRBD1

CDR3: CASSQEGLNYEQYF
DNA: TGCGCCAGCAGCCAGGAGGGACTCAACTACGAGCAGTACTTC
J: TRBJ2-7
size: few
V: TRBV4-1
D: NA

CDR3: CASSEYIGPGDHYGYTF
DNA: TGTGCCAGCAGTGAATATATCGGGCCAGGGGATCACTATGGCTACACCTTC
J: TRBJ1-2
size: NA
V: TRBV25-1
D: NA

CDR3: CATGWGQGSQPQHF
DNA: TGTGCCACCGGGTGGGGACAGGGCAGTCAGCCCCAGCATTTT
J: TRBJ1-5
size: once
V: TRBV15
D: TRBD1

CDR3: CAIERDVGDTQYF
DNA: TGTGCCATCGAACGTGATGTTGGGGATACGCAGTATTTT
J: TRBJ2-3
size: NA
V: TRBV10-3
D: NA

CDR3: CASSLNTEAFF
DNA: TGTGCCAGCAGCTTGAACACTGAAGCTTTCTTT
J: TRBJ1-1
size: NA
V: TRBV5-6
D: NA

CDR3: CASSLSGGATGELFF
DNA: TGTGCCAGCAGCTTAAGCGGGGGGGCCACCGGGGAGCTGTTTTTT
J: TRBJ2-2
size: NA
V: TRBV7-2
D: TRBD2

CDR3: CASSVVSPTDSIQPQHF
DNA: TGTGCCAGCAGCGTAGTTTCCCCGACAGATTCTATTCAGCCCCAGCATTTT
J: TRBJ1-5
size: NA
V: TRBV9
D: NA

CDR3: CASSEFSGSPGELFF
DNA: TGTGCCAGCAGTGAATTTAGCGGGAGTCCCGGGGAGCTGTTTTTT
J: TRBJ2-2
size: NA
V: TRBV2
D: TRBD2

CDR3: CASSEALGGETQYF
DNA: TGTGCCAGCAGTGAAGCTTTGGGAGGAGAGACCCAGTACTTC
J: TRBJ2-5
size: NA
V: TRBV6-1
D: NA

CDR3: CASSLAVGLAYEQYF
DNA: TGTGCCAGCAGCTTGGCAGTGGGACTGGCCTACGAGCAGTACTTC
J: TRBJ2-7
size: NA
V: TRBV5-4
D: NA

CDR3: CASSSALTSSTGELFF
DNA: TGCGCCAGCAGTTCAGCCCTCACTAGCTCCACCGGGGAGCTGTTTTTT
J: TRBJ2-2
size: NA
V: TRBV10-1
D: NA

CDR3: CASSLWVIGKGNEQFF
DNA: TGTGCCAGCAGTTTATGGGTGATCGGGAAGGGCAATGAGCAGTTCTTC
J: TRBJ2-1
size: NA
V: TRBV28
D: NA

CDR3: CSVDTKRSTDTQYF
DNA: TGCAGCGTTGACACTAAGCGGTCCACAGATACGCAGTATTTT
J: TRBJ2-3
size: NA
V: TRBV29-1
D: NA

CDR3: CASRVASGTYNEQFF
DNA: TGTGCCAGCAGAGTAGCTAGCGGGACCTACAATGAGCAGTTCTTC
J: TRBJ2-1
size: NA
V: TRBV2
D: TRBD2

CDR3: CASSATSRVSYQETQYF
DNA: TGTGCCAGCAGTGCGACTAGCCGGGTCTCCTACCAAGAGACCCAGTACTTC
J: TRBJ2-5
size: NA
V: TRBV28
D: TRBD2

CDR3: CASSYRLGPANYGYTF
DNA: TGTGCCAGCAGCTATCGGTTGGGTCCAGCTAACTATGGCTACACCTTC
J: TRBJ1-2
size: NA
V: TRBV7-2
D: NA

CDR3: CSVEEGGGTGGHF
DNA: TGCAGCGTTGAAGAAGGCGGAGGGACAGGGGGCCACTTC
J: TRBJ2-7
size: once
V: TRBV29-1
D: TRBD1

CDR3: CASREREAGSYEQYF
DNA: TGTGCCAGCAGGGAGCGGGAGGCGGGGTCCTACGAGCAGTACTTC
J: TRBJ2-7
size: once
V: TRBV6-5
D: TRBD2

CDR3: CASSLRRDPYEQYF
DNA: TGCGCCAGCAGCCTCCGGCGGGATCCCTACGAGCAGTACTTC
J: TRBJ2-7
size: NA
V: TRBV5-1
D: NA

CDR3: CASSRLAGWNEQFF
DNA: TGTGCCAGCAGCAGACTAGCGGGGTGGAATGAGCAGTTCTTC
J: TRBJ2-1
size: NA
V: TRBV6-1
D: TRBD2

CDR3: CASSYRLEYYEQYF
DNA: TGTGCCAGCAGTTACAGACTCGAATATTACGAGCAGTACTTC
J: TRBJ2-7
size: NA
V: TRBV6-6
D: NA

CDR3: CASRVLSSGYTGELFF
DNA: TGTGCCAGCAGGGTTCTGTCTAGCGGTTACACCGGGGAGCTGTTTTTT
J: TRBJ2-2
size: NA
V: TRBV5-5
D: TRBD2

CDR3: CASSLEGTLYSPLHF
DNA: TGTGCCAGCAGCTTAGAAGGGACGCTTTATTCACCCCTCCACTTT
J: TRBJ1-6
size: NA
V: TRBV11-2
D: NA

CDR3: CSASRQGRGNEQFF
DNA: TGCAGCGCCTCCCGGCAGGGGAGAGGCAATGAGCAGTTCTTC
J: TRBJ2-1
size: NA
V: TRBV29-1
D: NA

CDR3: CSAGSGGAETQYF
DNA: TGCAGCGCTGGGTCGGGGGGCGCGGAGACCCAGTACTTC
J: TRBJ2-5
size: NA
V: TRBV29-1
D: NA

CDR3: CASGYGTSVAYEQYF
DNA: TGTGCCAGCGGGTATGGGACTAGCGTGGCCTACGAGCAGTACTTC
J: TRBJ2-7
size: NA
V: TRBV2
D: TRBD2

CDR3: CASSLAGSGANVLTF
DNA: TGTGCCAGCAGCTTAGCGGGGTCTGGGGCCAACGTCCTGACTTTC
J: TRBJ2-6
size: NA
V: TRBV7-9
D: NA

CDR3: CAIRGTSGGTNTGELFF
DNA: TGTGCCATCAGAGGGACTAGCGGGGGGACGAACACCGGGGAGCTGTTTTTT
J: TRBJ2-2
size: NA
V: TRBV10-3
D: TRBD2

CDR3: CASSPSRWLSYEQYF
DNA: TGTGCCAGCAGTCCTTCCAGGTGGCTCTCCTACGAGCAGTACTTC
J: TRBJ2-7
size: NA
V: TRBV11-2
D: NA

CDR3: CATSRPGQGRNTIYF
DNA: TGTGCCACCAGCAGGCCGGGACAGGGAAGAAACACCATATATTTT
J: TRBJ1-3
size: NA
V: TRBV15
D: TRBD1

CDR3: CASSAARLYGYTF
DNA: TGCGCCAGCAGTGCAGCGAGATTGTATGGCTACACCTTC
J: TRBJ1-2
size: NA
V: TRBV10-2
D: NA

CDR3: CASSQEKREGYEQFF
DNA: TGTGCCAGCAGCCAAGAAAAGCGGGAGGGCTATGAGCAGTTCTTC
J: TRBJ2-1
size: NA
V: TRBV4-2
D: TRBD2

CDR3: CASIRSGGEETQYF
DNA: TGTGCCAGCATAAGAAGCGGGGGAGAAGAGACCCAGTACTTC
J: TRBJ2-5
size: NA
V: TRBV6-5
D: TRBD2

CDR3: CASSFPRGVFHYEQYF
DNA: TGTGCCAGCAGCTTTCCTCGCGGGGTCTTCCACTACGAGCAGTACTTC
J: TRBJ2-7
size: once
V: TRBV5-5
D: NA

CDR3: CASSLGHRGPNEKLFF
DNA: TGTGCCAGCAGCTTGGGCCACAGGGGGCCCAATGAAAAACTGTTTTTT
J: TRBJ1-4
size: NA
V: TRBV11-1
D: TRBD1

CDR3: CASSLEGEDTEAFF
DNA: TGCGCCAGCAGCTTGGAGGGGGAGGACACTGAAGCTTTCTTT
J: TRBJ1-1
size: NA
V: TRBV5-1
D: NA

CDR3: CASSVGMRAYNEQFF
DNA: TGTGCCAGCAGCGTAGGGATGAGGGCGTACAATGAGCAGTTCTTC
J: TRBJ2-1
size: NA
V: TRBV9
D: NA

CDR3: CASSADRGGEQFF
DNA: TGTGCCAGCAGTGCCGACAGGGGAGGGGAGCAGTTCTTC
J: TRBJ2-1
size: NA
V: TRBV6-1
D: NA